These 25 T cell receptor beta chains were sequenced from one sample in a study of Tregs in tolerant kidney transplant recipients. TCRdb keeps only in-frame clones here, not all; method: immunoSEQ multiplex PCR. This table holds approximately 99,000 clones, 90% found once. The source was CD4+ T cells from blood, collected before the transplant. Receptor source: a human donor who received a combined kidney and bone marrow transplant.

CDR3 region: CASSREDRAANGYTF. In DNA, the CDR3 is TGCGCCAGCAGCCGAGAAGACAGGGCTGCGAATGGCTACACCTTC. This chain joins TRBV4-3 and TRBJ1-2; TRBD1 matches 7 bases. The CDR3 spans 15 residues. V gave up 4 bases and J gave up 6 bases; unmatched junction bases: 11. Germline V gives CDR1 LGHNA, CDR2 YSLEER.

V usage is TRBV13 and J usage is TRBJ2-1; 13 positions agree with TRBD2. V lost 5 bases, J lost 6 bases, and 4 bases stayed unmatched. Per germline, CDR1 PRHDT and CDR2 FYEKMQ (reference sequence). The CDR3 runs to 15 residues. The CDR3 region is CASSPGLAGVNEQFF. The CDR3 DNA reads TGTGCCAGCAGCCCCGGACTAGCGGGAGTCAATGAGCAGTTCTTC.

CDR3 bases: TGTGCCAGCAGTTGGACAGTCGCTAATGAAAAACTGTTTTTT. Protein: CASSWTVANEKLFF. The chain employs TRBV25-1 and TRBJ1-4; weak D call: TRBD1 (6 bases). The V end lost 5 bases, the J end lost 3 bases, and 10 bases lay between the germline ends. CDR3 length equals 14 residues. Germline V lookup: CDR1 MGHDK, CDR2 SYGVNS.

The genes are TRBV27 and TRBJ1-4; 10 bases fit TRBD1. Trimming took 6 bases from V and 4 from J; bases not matched to a gene: 5. The CDR3 is made up of 15 amino acids. Looked up from germline, CDR1 is MNHEY and CDR2 is SMNVEV (reference sequence). The CDR3 bases are TGTGCCAGCAGCTACGACAGGGGGCATAATGAAAAACTGTTTTTT. It is translated as CASSYDRGHNEKLFF.

This clone is a singleton in its sample. CDR3 residues: CASSLVVEDRPTRTEAFF. The CDR3, as DNA: TGCGCCAGCAGCTTGGTGGTGGAGGACAGGCCGACGAGGACTGAAGCTTTCTTT. The chain employs TRBV5-1 and TRBJ1-1; 7 bases match TRBD1. In germline, CDR1 is SGHRS, CDR2 YFSETQ. This CDR3 has 18 amino acids. V trimming: 0 bases; J trimming: 5 bases; junction bases outside the gene matches: 16.

The chain combines TRBV6-5 with TRBJ1-5, with D perhaps TRBD1 (5 bases). Germline CDR1 reads MNHEY; CDR2 reads SVGAGI. Between the trimmed V and J ends, which lost 6 bases and 6 bases, there was a span of 15 bases. The CDR3 totals 14 residues. CDR3 nucleotide sequence: TGTGCCAGCAGGCCTGGGGGGTGGGGTCAGCCCCAGCATTTT. Translating gives CASRPGGWGQPQHF.

This clone was recorded a few times. The rearrangement links TRBV14 to TRBJ2-5; 8 bases map to TRBD2. V dropped 2 bases and J dropped 2; count of bases not matched to a gene: 7. Germline V gives CDR1 SGHDN, CDR2 FVKESK. The CDR3 has 16 residues. The CDR3 sequence is CASSQRGLGFQETQYF. The CDR3 DNA reads TGTGCCAGCAGCCAACGGGGACTAGGTTTTCAAGAGACCCAGTACTTC. The full variable domain, in which reference TRBV14 and TRBJ2-5 provide the parts outside the CDR3, is EAGVTQFPSHSVIEKGQTVTLRCDPISGHDNLYWYRRVMGKEIKFLLHFVKESKQDESGMPNNRFLAERTGGTYSTLKVQPAELEDSGVYFCASSQRGLGFQETQYFGPGTRLLVL.

This chain connects TRBV5-1 to TRBJ1-1; 7 bases are shared with TRBD1. The germline CDR1 and CDR2 sequences are SGHRS and YFSETQ. The CDR3 has 15 amino acids. The trim removed 1 base at V and 1 base at J, leaving 4 bases unmatched. CDR3 loop: CASSLLGDRNTEAFF. In nucleotides, the CDR3 is TGCGCCAGCAGCTTGTTAGGGGACAGGAACACTGAAGCTTTCTTT.

Comments on this clone: An end of the junction differs from the germline gene, which may be a read error. The chain employs TRBV11-2 and TRBJ1-2, with D possibly being TRBD1 (5 bases). The CDR3 has 13 amino acids. Germline V gene lookup returns CDR1 SGHAT and CDR2 FQNNGV. CDR3 region: CASSLDPSSDTRF. The CDR3 DNA is TGTGCCAGCAGCTTAGACCCGTCGTCGGACACGCGCTTC.

This rearrangement joins TRBV7-2 to TRBJ2-5; 9 bases fit TRBD1. The CDR3 is made up of 15 amino acids. Germline CDR1 reads SGHTA; CDR2 reads FQGNSA. Trimming took 5 bases from V and 4 from J; bases not matched to a gene: 8. The CDR3 region is CASSNQQGAGETQYF. The CDR3 nucleotides are TGTGCCAGCAGCAACCAACAGGGGGCAGGAGAGACCCAGTACTTC.

Points on this clone: Other DNA sequences in this specimen translate into the identical CDR3. The rearrangement links TRBV20-1 to TRBJ1-1; D is uncertain. Germline loops: CDR1 DFQATT, CDR2 SNEGSKA (reference sequence). The germline V and J ends were trimmed by 2 bases and 5 bases, with 6 bases remaining between them. The CDR3 length is 11 residues. CDR3 bases: TGCAGTGCTAGACCGGGAACTGAAGCTTTCTTT. Encoded protein: CSARPGTEAFF.

The V and J genes are TRBV6-6 and TRBJ1-4, with D possibly TRBD1 on 5 matching bases. Germline V gene lookup returns CDR1 MNHNY and CDR2 SVGAGI (reference sequence). V dropped 6 bases and J dropped 3 bases, with 11 bases sitting between them. The CDR3 is made up of 14 amino acids. CDR3 coding DNA: TGTGCCAGCAGATCCGGGGGGTCTAATGAAAAACTGTTTTTT. This encodes CASRSGGSNEKLFF.

The chain recombines TRBV6-1 with TRBJ1-5; D unresolved. Germline V gives CDR1 MNHNS, CDR2 SASEGT. V lost 2 bases to trimming and J lost 3 bases, with 11 bases between them. The CDR3 totals 15 residues. The CDR3 loop reads CASSERRHYNQPQHF. The CDR3 bases are TGTGCCAGCAGTGAACGACGCCACTACAATCAGCCCCAGCATTTT.

This clone was detected only once. V usage is TRBV28 and J usage is TRBJ2-7; D remains ambiguous. V lost 5 bases to trimming and J lost 5 bases, with 13 bases between them. The CDR3 is 13 amino acids. Germline V gene data show CDR1 as MDHEN and CDR2 as SYDVKM. The DNA of the CDR3 is TGTGCCAGCAGTGTACCGTCCTCGGACGAGCAGTACTTC. Amino acids: CASSVPSSDEQYF.

CDR3 bases: TGTGCCAGCAGCCAAGGGCGGACAGACTCCTACGAGCAGTACTTC. This gives the protein CASSQGRTDSYEQYF. J is TRBJ2-7 and V is TRBV14; D perhaps matches TRBD1 (6 bases). The ends were cut back, 1 base at V and 0 bases at J, with 10 bases in the middle. Per the germline V gene, CDR1 is SGHDN and CDR2 is FVKESK. This CDR3 spans 15 amino acids. The whole variable domain, filled in from reference TRBV14 and TRBJ2-7, reads EAGVTQFPSHSVIEKGQTVTLRCDPISGHDNLYWYRRVMGKEIKFLLHFVKESKQDESGMPNNRFLAERTGGTYSTLKVQPAELEDSGVYFCASSQGRTDSYEQYFGPGTRLTVT.

The chain is built from TRBV6-1 and TRBJ1-6; tentative D call: TRBD1 (6 bases). The CDR3 has 15 residues. V lost 1 base, J lost 5 bases, and 9 bases lay in between. Germline V gene sequence: CDR1 MNHNS, CDR2 SASEGT. CDR3 DNA sequence: TGTGCCAGCAGTGAAGTAGGGGGAGATAATTCACCCCTCCACTTT. It codes for CASSEVGGDNSPLHF.

The genes are TRBV7-9 and TRBJ1-4; D possibly corresponds to TRBD1 (5 bases). Germline CDR1 reads SEHNR; CDR2 reads FQNEAQ (reference sequence). The CDR3 extends over 16 amino acids. The V and J ends lost 5 bases and 7 bases respectively, with 20 bases between them. This CDR3 reads CASSLGGKVPGEKLFF. The CDR3 bases are TGTGCCAGCAGCCTGGGGGGGAAAGTACCCGGTGAAAAACTGTTTTTT.

The rearrangement uses TRBV5-4 and TRBJ1-1; D gene unclear. The germline V gene encodes CDR1 SGHNT and CDR2 YYREEE (reference sequence). V was cut by 4 bases and J by 1 base, with 17 bases left in between. This CDR3 has 16 residues. The CDR3 bases are TGTGCCAGCAGCCCTCGGCGTGAGCTAGGGAACACTGAAGCTTTCTTT. Its translation is CASSPRRELGNTEAFF. Full variable domain (remainder filled in from reference TRBV5-4 and TRBJ1-1): ETGVTQSPTHLIKTRGQQVTLRCSSQSGHNTVSWYQQALGQGPQFIFQYYREEENGRGNFPPRFSGLQFPNYSSELNVNALELDDSALYLCASSPRRELGNTEAFFGQGTRLTVV.

This clone was seen a few times. The rearrangement uses TRBV9 and TRBJ2-1; 11 nucleotides align to TRBD2. V shed 3 bases and J 6 bases; nucleotides not matched to a gene: 8. CDR3 length equals 16 residues. The germline CDR1 and CDR2 sequences are SGDLS and YYNGEE. The CDR3 loop reads CASSESGTSGINEQFF. The CDR3 DNA sequence: TGTGCCAGCAGCGAGTCCGGGACTAGCGGTATCAATGAGCAGTTCTTC.

The chain combines TRBV7-9 with TRBJ1-1, with a tentative D call TRBD1 (5 bases). V lost 1 base and J lost 6, with 9 bases in between. This CDR3 contains 13 residues. Per germline, CDR1 SEHNR and CDR2 FQNEAQ (reference sequence). The CDR3: CASSLGLGAEAFF. The CDR3 nucleotides are TGTGCCAGCAGCTTAGGGTTAGGGGCTGAAGCTTTCTTT.

V is TRBV11-2 and J is TRBJ2-1; 10 bases line up with TRBD2. Germline V gene lookup returns CDR1 SGHAT and CDR2 FQNNGV. The CDR3 consists of 15 residues. Trimming at V came to 1 base and at J to 8 bases, leaving 5 bases not matched to a gene. The CDR3 loop is CASSLVSGGDDEQFF. The CDR3 nucleotides are TGTGCCAGCAGCTTAGTAAGCGGGGGGGATGATGAGCAGTTCTTC.

This chain uses TRBV30 with TRBJ1-3; 8 bases are shared with TRBD1. Germline values: CDR1 GTSNPN, CDR2 SVGIG (reference sequence). Germline trimming cut 5 bases from V and 0 bases from J; bases unmatched to any gene: 3. CDR3 length: 14 residues. CDR3 bases: TGTGCCTGGCACAGGGGGAGCTCTGGAAACACCATATATTTT. Translation: CAWHRGSSGNTIYF.

The chain links TRBV7-2 to TRBJ1-2; 9 bases line up with TRBD1. V trimming: 5 bases; J trimming: 5 bases; junction bases outside the gene matches: 6. Germline V CDR1 and CDR2: SGHTA, FQGNSA. There are 14 residues in the CDR3. The CDR3 coding sequence is TGTGCCAGCAGCCCGGACAGGGGTGGTTATGGCTACACCTTC. It yields the protein CASSPDRGGYGYTF.

This clone was found a few times. This chain links TRBV5-4 with TRBJ2-5, with TRBD2 matching 9 bases. Losses at the gene ends were 1 base for V and 4 bases for J; bases not matched to a gene: 2. Germline-derived CDR1 and CDR2 are SGHNT and YYREEE (reference sequence). The CDR3 has 14 amino acids. CDR3 in amino acids: CASSLSGRIETQYF. Written as DNA, the CDR3 is TGTGCCAGCAGCTTGAGCGGGAGGATAGAGACCCAGTACTTC.

The chain uses TRBV29-1 and TRBJ2-3; 7 positions match TRBD1. This CDR3 region has 13 residues. In germline, CDR1 is SQVTM, CDR2 ANQGSEA. Trimming cost V 6 bases and J 2 bases; bases outside gene matches: 5. CDR3 amino acids: CSVGTVITDTQYF. CDR3 sequence (DNA): TGCAGCGTGGGGACAGTCATCACAGATACGCAGTATTTT.